This T cell receptor beta chain was identified in a study of CXCR3-negative and CXCR3-positive naive CD8 T cells. This CDR3 has 11 residues. Germline CDR1 is SEHNR and CDR2 is FQNEAQ (reference sequence). Notes on the study in general: Both naive subsets, CXCR3-negative and CXCR3-positive, displayed similar TRBV-TRBJ usage, unlike memory cells. More hydrophobic TRB CDR3s occurred in CXCR3-positive than in CXCR3-negative naive cells.

Sorts performed in triplicate captured hundreds of thousands of cells each from every CD8+ T cell subset. To note about this clonotype: Its antigen remains unidentified.

5' RACE that incorporated UMI labels was used to prepare the TRB cDNA libraries. TCRdb re-called the 5' RACE reads and gives one entry per CDR3 protein, without DNA. The sample yields about 98,000 distinct CDR3 sequences, of which the top ten take up approximately 1%. Sequenced input: naive CXCR3+ CD8+ T cells from blood. Subset specified: CD45RO-CCR7+CD27+CD95- naive CD8+ T cells expressing CXCR3 (TNR3+). The clonotype comes from a human donor in good health. Some clones in this sample may be carry-over from other donors' samples. This chain uses TRBV7-9 with TRBJ2-7. The CDR3 sequence is CASSYTNEQYF.